These 24 T cell receptor beta chains were all obtained from the same sample, sequenced in a study of blood T cells in healthy people across ages. A second PCR of roughly 7 to 11 cycles used a sample-barcoded 5' primer and a J-beta primer mix. TCRdb fed the 5' RACE reads into MiXCR, producing one record per CDR3 protein. The sample yields 750,000 to 950,000 distinct CDR3 sequences, 40% to 65% seen once. Source material: blood. The receptor source for this set is an elderly man in good health.

The chain recombines TRBV25-1 with TRBJ2-1; 12 positions agree with TRBD2. CDR1 MGHDK and CDR2 SYGVNS come from the germline V gene. This CDR3 has 16 residues. With V trimmed by 2 bases and J by 8 bases, 7 bases remained unmatched. CDR3 in DNA: TGTGCCAGCAGTGAAGCTAGCGGGAGGGCCCGGGATGAGCAGTTCTTC. Amino acids: CASSEASGRARDEQFF.

This clonotype was counted a few times. This sequence joins TRBV6-1 and TRBJ2-7, with D possibly TRBD1 on 5 matching bases. The J call may be faulty, since TRBJ2-5 better matches the DNA end. CDR1 is MNHNS, CDR2 SASEGT, per germline. The CDR3 has 13 amino acids. The CDR3 is CASSLTAQETQYF. CDR3 DNA: TGTGCCAGCAGTCTGACAGCCCAAGAGACCCAGTACTTC.

The count of this clonotype is one. The V gene is TRBV10-3, the J gene TRBJ2-7, with 7 nucleotides matching TRBD2. The J call could be wrong; TRBJ2-5 is a better fit for the DNA end. This CDR3 is 14 amino acids long. The germline CDR1 and CDR2 sequences are ENHRY and SYGVKD. CDR3 DNA sequence: TGTGCCTCGGGGCGGGAGCAACCGAGGGAGACCCAGTACTTC. This codes for CASGREQPRETQYF.

The chain links TRBV9 to TRBJ1-2; no clear D. The CDR3 sequence is 12 residues long. CDR1 and CDR2 (germline): SGDLS, YYNGEE. Between the trimmed V and J ends, which lost 7 bases and 7 bases, there was a span of 14 bases. The CDR3 here is CASVKASIGYTF. The CDR3 nucleotides read TGTGCCAGCGTGAAGGCCTCAATTGGCTACACCTTC. Filled out from reference TRBV9 and TRBJ1-2, the complete variable domain reads DSGVTQTPKHLITATGQRVTLRCSPRSGDLSVYWYQQSLDQGLQFLIQYYNGEERAKGNILERFSAQQFPDLHSELNLSSLELGDSALYFCASVKASIGYTFGSGTRLTVV.

This clonotype appeared a few times. The chain carries TRBV7-9 and TRBJ2-7; D might be TRBD1 or TRBD2, each matching 5 bases. This CDR3 is 15 amino acids long. Germline V lookup: CDR1 SEHNR, CDR2 FQNEAQ (reference sequence). V was trimmed by 9 bases and J by 0 bases, leaving 18 bases between them. CDR3 residues: CASLSWGMSSYEQYF. The CDR3 region has the DNA TGTGCCAGTCTCTCCTGGGGGATGAGCTCCTACGAGCAGTACTTC.

This clonotype showed up just a few times. V usage is TRBV7-2 and J usage is TRBJ2-7; either TRBD1 or TRBD2 may fit D (5 bases each). V lost 2 bases and J 3 bases, leaving 8 bases between the germline ends. Germline CDR1 is SGHTA and CDR2 is FQGNSA. The CDR3 sequence is 13 residues long. In DNA, the CDR3 is TGTGCCAGCAGCTTATGGGGGAACTACGAGCAGTACTTC. Translation: CASSLWGNYEQYF.

About this clonotype: This sequence may be a read error, since a much larger clone differs from it by one base. V usage is TRBV6-5 and J usage is TRBJ2-1; maybe TRBD2 (5 bases). CDR1 MNHEY and CDR2 SVGAGI come from the germline V gene. The CDR3 has 13 amino acids. V was cut by 0 bases and J by 9 bases, with 9 bases left in between. This CDR3 is CASSYSFRGEQFF. DNA for the CDR3: TGTGCCAGCAGTTACTCTTTCCGGGGTGAGCAGTTCTTC.

This clonotype occurred a few times. The chain is built from TRBV29-1 and TRBJ2-5; D remains unclear. V lost 4 bases and J lost 3, with 9 bases in between. There are 12 residues in the CDR3. Germline V gene lookup returns CDR1 SQVTM and CDR2 ANQGSEA. The CDR3 is CSVGFNEETQYF. CDR3 coding DNA: TGCAGCGTTGGGTTCAACGAAGAGACCCAGTACTTC.

The chain is built from TRBV10-3 and TRBJ2-1, with D unresolved. Trimming stripped 3 bases from V and 0 bases from J, with 9 bases between. CDR1 is ENHRY, CDR2 SYGVKD, per germline. This CDR3 has 15 residues. The DNA for the CDR3 is TGTGCCATCAGTGACTTAGGGATCTCCTACAATGAGCAGTTCTTC. Residues: CAISDLGISYNEQFF.

Only a few counts were recorded for this clonotype. V gene TRBV29-1 combines with J gene TRBJ2-1; D possibly uses TRBD1 or TRBD2 (5 bases each). From germline, CDR1 is SQVTM and CDR2 ANQGSEA. Trimming shortened V by 6 bases and J by 8 bases, and 14 bases separated the two germline ends. This CDR3 region has 12 residues. DNA of the CDR3: TGCAGCGTGGAACCAGGGACCGATGAGCAGTTCTTC. Translating it yields CSVEPGTDEQFF.

The rearrangement links TRBV5-4 to TRBJ2-7; 13 bases are a match to TRBD2. The CDR3 is 15 amino acids. CDR1 is SGHNT and CDR2 is YYREEE in the germline V gene (reference sequence). Trimming removed 9 bases from V and 7 bases from J; junction bases left unmatched: 13. The CDR3 region is CATQGGTSGAEEQYF. The CDR3 bases are TGTGCCACTCAGGGGGGGACTAGCGGGGCGGAAGAGCAGTACTTC.

The chain employs TRBV27 and TRBJ2-5, with unresolved D. The DNA end is a closer match to TRBJ2-7, so the J assignment may be wrong. Per the germline V gene, CDR1 is MNHEY and CDR2 is SMNVEV (reference sequence). CDR3 size: 13 residues. CDR3 coding DNA: TGTGCCAGCAGTTTATTATCGCGGTACGAGCAGTACTTC. Residues: CASSLLSRYEQYF.

This chain links TRBV27 with TRBJ2-3, with TRBD2 matching 8 bases. Germline values: CDR1 MNHEY, CDR2 SMNVEV (reference sequence). V lost 5 bases, J lost 14 bases, and 15 bases stayed unmatched. The length of the CDR3 is 14 residues. The CDR3 loop is CASSPGLAVGDAYF. The CDR3 region has the DNA TGTGCCAGCAGTCCTGGACTAGCCGTCGGAGACGCGTATTTT.

This clonotype was seen once. This chain joins TRBV2 and TRBJ2-1; TRBD1 might be the D (6 bases). Per the germline V gene, CDR1 is SNHLY and CDR2 is FYNNEI. With 7 bases removed from V and 4 bases from J, the gap between germline ends came to 14 bases. This CDR3 contains 14 residues. CDR3 DNA: TGTGCCAGCAAGTGGTCGGGACAATACAATGAGCAGTTCTTC. Translating it yields CASKWSGQYNEQFF.

The chain uses TRBV6-1 and TRBJ2-5; the D call may be TRBD1 or TRBD2 (6 bases each). Germline CDR1 reads MNHNS; CDR2 reads SASEGT. The CDR3 sequence is 16 residues long. The V gene lost 5 bases and the J gene lost 2 bases, with 18 bases spanning the gap. CDR3 amino acids: CASSTTAGGGQETQYF. The DNA of the CDR3 is TGTGCCAGCAGTACCACAGCCGGGGGCGGACAAGAGACCCAGTACTTC.

The V call is TRBV10-3, the J call TRBJ2-7; tentatively, D is TRBD2 (6 bases). Looked up from germline, CDR1 is ENHRY and CDR2 is SYGVKD. V gave up 8 bases and J gave up 10 bases, with 18 bases separating them. CDR3 length: 12 residues. The CDR3 coding sequence is TGTGCCATCCGAGGGACTGAAGTAACCCAGTACTTC. Its translation is CAIRGTEVTQYF.

V usage is TRBV20-1 and J usage is TRBJ2-5, with 8 bases aligning to TRBD2. This CDR3 spans 13 amino acids. CDR1 is DFQATT and CDR2 is SNEGSKA in the germline V gene (reference sequence). Trimming took 6 bases from V and 5 from J; bases not matched to a gene: 8. DNA of the CDR3: TGCAGTGCCGGAGCGGGAGTCAGGGAGACCCAGTACTTC. It encodes CSAGAGVRETQYF.

This clonotype was picked up a small number of times. The J gene is TRBJ2-7, the V gene TRBV7-9; D not certain. This CDR3 spans 11 amino acids. Trimming stripped 6 bases from V and 6 bases from J, with 9 bases between. Germline loops: CDR1 SEHNR, CDR2 FQNEAQ (reference sequence). The DNA for the CDR3 is TGTGCCAGCAGTTCCACGACCGAGCAGTACTTC. Translated, it gives CASSSTTEQYF.

The CDR3 sequence: CASSQDGPGVGPQVWLDEQFF. In DNA, the CDR3 is TGTGCCAGCAGCCAAGATGGACCGGGAGTGGGGCCCCAAGTGTGGTTAGATGAGCAGTTCTTC. This chain uses TRBV3-1 with TRBJ2-1; D is perhaps TRBD2 (6 bases). V shed 0 bases and J shed 8 bases, with 32 bases lying between them. Germline values: CDR1 LGHDT, CDR2 YNNKEL (reference sequence). The CDR3 has 21 amino acids.

Only one count was recorded for this clonotype. The chain has TRBV11-2 and TRBJ2-6, with 8 bases identical to TRBD1. From germline, CDR1 is SGHAT and CDR2 FQNNGV. The junction had 8 bases not matched to a gene; V was cut back by 1 base and J by 0 bases. The CDR3 extends over 19 amino acids. The CDR3 region is CASSLGRGTGGSGANVLTF. The CDR3 nucleotides are TGTGCCAGCAGCTTAGGCCGCGGGACAGGAGGCTCTGGGGCCAACGTCCTGACTTTC.

The rearrangement links TRBV20-1 to TRBJ2-7; D may be TRBD2 (7 bases). The V gene's germline CDR1 is DFQATT and CDR2 SNEGSKA (reference sequence). Between the trimmed V and J ends, which lost 3 bases and 5 bases, there was a span of 14 bases. The CDR3 runs to 13 residues. The CDR3 sequence is CSASKGGRDEQYF. CDR3 bases: TGCAGTGCTAGTAAGGGGGGGCGGGACGAGCAGTACTTC.

The chain carries TRBV12-3 or TRBV12-4 and TRBJ2-7; unclear D gene. The CDR3 is made up of 15 amino acids. Trimming cost V 6 bases and J 2 bases, with 17 bases left between them. The CDR3 region has the DNA TGTGCCAGCAGCCAGGCCGGCGGTACCGCCTACGAGCAGTACTTC. This sequence encodes CASSQAGGTAYEQYF.

This clonotype was recorded many times. V usage is TRBV20-1 and J usage is TRBJ2-4; TRBD1 is a possible D gene (6 bases). In germline, CDR1 is DFQATT, CDR2 SNEGSKA (reference sequence). The CDR3 has 16 amino acids. Trimming removed 0 bases at V and 8 bases at J, with 20 bases between. The CDR3 loop reads CSARDPAGDHPDIQYF. The DNA of the CDR3 is TGCAGTGCTAGAGATCCGGCAGGGGATCATCCGGACATTCAGTACTTC.

Remarks on this clonotype: A junction boundary mismatches the germline segment, possibly from a read error. This chain joins TRBV27 and TRBJ2-4; perhaps D is TRBD1 or TRBD2 (5 bases each). There are 14 residues in the CDR3. From germline, CDR1 is MNHEY and CDR2 SMNVEV (reference sequence). CDR3 region: CTSSPRDRSNIQYF. The CDR3 DNA sequence: TGTACCAGCAGTCCCCGGGACCGGTCAAACATTCAGTACTTC.